The next 9 T cell receptor beta chains were all read from a single sample in a study of blood T cells in healthy people across ages (dated by TCRdb to the mid-2010s). Preparation of the library involved 5' RACE. The instrument was an Illumina HiSeq 2500. A second PCR of about 6 to 12 cycles was run with a J-beta primer mix and a sample-barcoded 5' primer. Using fastp trimming at Q25 and MiXCR clonotype assembly, TCRdb reanalyzed the public sequencing data and kept in-frame beta chains. Rows with one shared CDR3 protein collapse into an entry with the most common genes and DNA. The sample table records hundreds of thousands of distinct CDR3 sequences; under 55% of these occur just once. The top ten clones comprise roughly 19% of the sample. The specimen was blood. These receptors were collected from a man between 60 and 70 years old in good health.

This sequence joins TRBV29-1 and TRBJ2-3, with 14 bases fitting TRBD2. Germline CDR1 is SQVTM and CDR2 is ANQGSEA. With V trimmed by 6 bases and J by 2 bases, 10 bases remained unmatched. CDR3 length equals 17 residues. The CDR3 coding sequence is TGCAGCGTCCTTGGGACTAGCGGGAGCATTATCACAGATACGCAGTATTTT. It translates to CSVLGTSGSIITDTQYF.

This chain joins TRBV3-1 and TRBJ2-5; 7 nucleotides line up with TRBD1. TRBJ2-7 explains the end of the DNA better; the J call may be wrong. Looked up from germline, CDR1 is LGHDT and CDR2 is YNNKEL (reference sequence). The CDR3 runs 14 residues. The CDR3 nucleotides are TGTGCCAGCAGCCCGGAGACAGGGATCCACGAGCAGTACTTC. Its protein is CASSPETGIHEQYF.

In its sample, this clonotype was seen a few times. The genes are TRBV7-2 and TRBJ2-1, with a tentative D call TRBD1 (6 bases). The CDR3 covers 15 residues. Per germline, CDR1 SGHTA and CDR2 FQGNSA. V was clipped by 6 bases and J by 5 bases, with 17 bases between them. CDR3 in amino acids: CASSQRGFTNNEQFF. CDR3 in DNA: TGTGCCAGCAGTCAGAGGGGGTTTACGAACAATGAGCAGTTCTTC.

The V gene is TRBV27, the J gene TRBJ1-6; 9 nucleotides match TRBD1. The J segment lost 9 bases and the V segment lost 6 bases, leaving 6 bases of the junction unmatched. Germline assignment: CDR1 MNHEY and CDR2 SMNVEV (reference sequence). This CDR3 contains 14 residues. The CDR3 loop reads CASSDRGSGSPLHF. In DNA form, the CDR3 reads TGTGCCAGCAGCGACAGGGGGAGCGGTTCACCCCTCCACTTT.

This chain joins TRBV28 and TRBJ2-3; no clear D gene. Germline assignment: CDR1 MDHEN and CDR2 SYDVKM. The CDR3 extends over 12 amino acids. The V and J ends lost 5 bases and 6 bases respectively, with 9 bases between them. The CDR3 is CASSLLMDTQYF. In nucleotides, the CDR3 is TGTGCCAGCAGTCTCCTCATGGATACGCAGTATTTT.

The CDR3 loop reads CASSSGGGWTEAFF. In DNA form, the CDR3 reads TGTGCCAGCAGCAGCGGGGGGGGCTGGACTGAAGCTTTCTTT. The rearrangement links TRBV6-5 to TRBJ1-1; D may be TRBD1 (6 bases). Germline V gene sequence: CDR1 MNHEY, CDR2 SVGAGI. The CDR3 length is 14 residues. V was cut by 6 bases and J by 5 bases, with 16 bases left in between.

The chain couples TRBV20-1 to TRBJ2-7; perhaps TRBD1 as D (8 bases). Trimming cost V 3 bases and J 3 bases, with 15 bases left between them. The CDR3 sequence is 14 residues long. Germline V gene lookup returns CDR1 DFQATT and CDR2 SNEGSKA (reference sequence). In nucleotides, the CDR3 is TGCAGTGCTAGCAGGGGGCGGGAGAGCTACGAGCAGTACTTC. This gives the protein CSASRGRESYEQYF.

This clonotype was seen a few times. This sequence joins TRBV6-2 or TRBV6-3 and TRBJ2-7; D uncertain. The V gene's germline CDR1 is MNHEY and CDR2 SVGEGT. V was trimmed by 7 bases and J by 6 bases, leaving 10 bases between them. The CDR3 consists of 11 residues. The CDR3 spells CASTSGSEQYF. The CDR3 DNA reads TGTGCCAGCACTTCTGGGTCCGAGCAGTACTTC.

The chain combines TRBV14 with TRBJ2-7; 11 bases align to TRBD2. The CDR3 length is 14 residues. Germline V lookup: CDR1 SGHDN, CDR2 FVKESK. Losses at the gene ends were 2 bases for V and 3 bases for J; bases not matched to a gene: 0. In DNA form, the CDR3 reads TGTGCCAGCAGCCAACTAGCGGGGGGCTACGAGCAGTACTTC. It encodes CASSQLAGGYEQYF.